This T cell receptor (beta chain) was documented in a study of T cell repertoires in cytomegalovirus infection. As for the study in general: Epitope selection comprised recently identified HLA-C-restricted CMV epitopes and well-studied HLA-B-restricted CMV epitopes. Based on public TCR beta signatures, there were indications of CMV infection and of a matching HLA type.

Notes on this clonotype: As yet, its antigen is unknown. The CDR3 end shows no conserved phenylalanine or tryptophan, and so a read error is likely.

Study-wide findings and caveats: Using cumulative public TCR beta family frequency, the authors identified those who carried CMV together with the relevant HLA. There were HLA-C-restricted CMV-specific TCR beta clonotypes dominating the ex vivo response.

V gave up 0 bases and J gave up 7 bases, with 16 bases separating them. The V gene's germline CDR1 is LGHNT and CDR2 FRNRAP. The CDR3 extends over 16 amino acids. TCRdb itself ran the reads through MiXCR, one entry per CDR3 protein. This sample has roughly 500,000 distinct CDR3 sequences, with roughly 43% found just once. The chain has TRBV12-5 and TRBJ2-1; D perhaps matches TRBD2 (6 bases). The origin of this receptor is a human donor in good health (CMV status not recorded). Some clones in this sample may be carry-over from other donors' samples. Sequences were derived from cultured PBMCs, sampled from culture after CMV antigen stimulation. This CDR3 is CASGLVLVGGRNEQFL. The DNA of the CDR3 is TGTGCTAGTGGTTTGGTACTGGTGGGAGGCAGGAATGAGCAGTTCCTC.